This is a list of T cell receptor beta chains from one sample in a study of T-cell memory formation after mild COVID-19. TCRdb redid the calling of the 5' RACE reads with MiXCR, one entry per CDR3 protein. The data show some 320,000 distinct CDR3 sequences, roughly 13% seen once. Sequencing used PBMCs or a T cell subset sorted from them (not recorded which). The receptors were sampled from a man aged 18 to 30 who had mild COVID-19 (a few samples of this study predate the infection). Cell type and time point are not known. Both conserved end residues are part of each CDR3. The D gene is left open where the match is weak. Size values are once, few and many counts, or a class for expanded clones, and some rows have none.

V	D	J	size	DNA	CDR3
TRBV7-6	TRBD2	TRBJ2-6	NA	TGTGCCAGCAGCTTGTTAGCGGGGGGGCCCGGGGCCAACGTCCTGACTTTC	CASSLLAGGPGANVLTF
TRBV9	TRBD1	TRBJ2-7	NA	TGTGCCAGCAGCGTAGCACCGGGACAGAACTACGAGCAGTACTTC	CASSVAPGQNYEQYF
TRBV5-4	TRBD1	TRBJ2-7	NA	TGTGCCAGCAGCCCCCGGGGACAGACAGGGACCTACGAGCAGTACTTC	CASSPRGQTGTYEQYF
TRBV7-9	NA	TRBJ2-5	NA	TGTGCCAGCAGGAGCGGCAGGGGAAAGTACCAAGAGACCCAGTACTTC	CASRSGRGKYQETQYF
TRBV6-5	NA	TRBJ2-3	NA	TGTGCCAGTGCGGCGGGGACCACAGATACGCAGTATTTT	CASAAGTTDTQYF
TRBV12-3/TRBV12-4	NA	TRBJ2-5	NA	TGTGCCAGCAGTTTAGCGTCGGCAGGGGAGAGATCCCAGTACTTC	CASSLASAGERSQYF
TRBV27	NA	TRBJ2-2	few	TGTGCCAGCAGTTTATTAACTACGTTTAATGCCGGGGAGCTGTTTTTT	CASSLLTTFNAGELFF
TRBV12-3/TRBV12-4	TRBD2	TRBJ2-3	many	TGTGCCAGCAGTTTGGGTCTAGCGGGGGAGACAAGCACAGATACGCAGTATTTT	CASSLGLAGETSTDTQYF
TRBV29-1	NA	TRBJ1-3	few	TGCAGCGTTGAGGGCGGAAACACCATATATTTT	CSVEGGNTIYF
TRBV9	NA	TRBJ2-7	NA	TGTGCCAGCAGCGCGACCGAGGAGTCCTACGAGCAGTACTTC	CASSATEESYEQYF
TRBV9	NA	TRBJ1-2	NA	TGTGCCAGCAGCGTAGGGGACAACAGGCACACCTTC	CASSVGDNRHTF
TRBV5-4	NA	TRBJ2-3	few	TGTGCCAGCAGCTTGTCGGGAAGACACACAGATACGCAGTATTTT	CASSLSGRHTDTQYF
TRBV10-3	NA	TRBJ1-5	many	TGTGCCATCAGTGAGTCAAGGGGTTGGCATCAGCCCCAGCATTTT	CAISESRGWHQPQHF
TRBV4-2	NA	TRBJ2-1	NA	TGTGCCAGCAGCCCCTCGGGGGCAGGGGACAATGAGCAGTTCTTC	CASSPSGAGDNEQFF
TRBV15	NA	TRBJ2-1	NA	TGTGCCACCAGCAGAGTAGGGGCGGGCAATGAGCAGTTCTTC	CATSRVGAGNEQFF
TRBV2	NA	TRBJ1-5	NA	TGTGCCAGCAGTGAAGCGTTTAAAGGGAGGAGCAATCAGCCCCAGCATTTT	CASSEAFKGRSNQPQHF
TRBV4-1	NA	TRBJ2-5	NA	TGCGCCAGCAGCCAAGATCTATGGTCAACCCAGTACTTC	CASSQDLWSTQYF
TRBV6-1	TRBD2	TRBJ2-5	NA	TGTGCCAGCAGTGAATGGGGGGGGGAAGAGACCCAGTACTTC	CASSEWGGEETQYF
TRBV15	NA	TRBJ2-3	NA	TGTGCCACCAGCGTAAGTCGTACAGATACGCAGTATTTT	CATSVSRTDTQYF
TRBV4-1	NA	TRBJ1-4	many	TGCGCCAGCAGCGAACGGGGTGTGAGTGAAAAACTGTTTTTT	CASSERGVSEKLFF
TRBV29-1	NA	TRBJ1-5	NA	TGCAGCGTTGCCCATTCAGACGGTCAGCCCCAGCATTTT	CSVAHSDGQPQHF
TRBV7-9	NA	TRBJ2-1	NA	TGTGCCAGCAGCAGCTATGAGCAGTTCTTC	CASSSYEQFF
TRBV4-1	TRBD2	TRBJ2-3	few	TGCGCCAGCAGCCCCGGGGGGGCCGAAGATACGCAGTATTTT	CASSPGGAEDTQYF